Here is one T cell receptor (beta chain) with its context. Its antigen remains unknown. The CDR3 runs to 13 residues. Germline V CDR1 and CDR2: MNHNY, SVGAGI (reference sequence). V dropped 8 bases and J dropped 1 base, with 11 bases sitting between them. The data belong to a study of T cell responses to AZD1222 COVID-19 vaccine. Clones were sequenced by immunoSEQ multiplex PCR, and TCRdb holds only the in-frame ones, with some missing. This sample has under 70,000 clones; around 90% occur once, and the top ten carry roughly 14%. Study-level findings and limits: There were mostly white British donors and more females than males, and clonal diversity was possibly underestimated. A reported finding is that nearly half of spike-specific TCRs target unmutated variant regions. Spike-specific TCR breadth and depth were elevated following two AZD1222 doses.

The starting material was peripheral blood, obtained on day 0 of AZD1222 vaccination. This receptor was taken from an adult in good health. The J gene is TRBJ1-1, the V gene TRBV6-6; the D is unclear. In DNA, the CDR3 is TGTGCCAGCCTGGAGAGTACGAACACTGAAGCTTTCTTT. It yields the protein CASLESTNTEAFF.